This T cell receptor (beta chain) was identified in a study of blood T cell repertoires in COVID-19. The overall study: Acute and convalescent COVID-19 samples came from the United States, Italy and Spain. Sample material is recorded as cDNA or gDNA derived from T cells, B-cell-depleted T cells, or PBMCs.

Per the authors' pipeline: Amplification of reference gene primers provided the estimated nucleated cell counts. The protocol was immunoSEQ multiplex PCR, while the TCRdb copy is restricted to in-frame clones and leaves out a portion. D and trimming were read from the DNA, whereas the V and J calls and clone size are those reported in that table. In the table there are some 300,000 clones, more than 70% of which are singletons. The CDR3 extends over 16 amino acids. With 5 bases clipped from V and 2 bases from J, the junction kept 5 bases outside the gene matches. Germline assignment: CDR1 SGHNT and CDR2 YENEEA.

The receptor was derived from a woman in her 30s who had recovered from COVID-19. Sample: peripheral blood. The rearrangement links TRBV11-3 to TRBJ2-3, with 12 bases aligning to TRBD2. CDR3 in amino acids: CASSVGLAGFTDTQYF. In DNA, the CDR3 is TGTGCCAGCAGCGTCGGACTAGCGGGGTTCACAGATACGCAGTATTTT. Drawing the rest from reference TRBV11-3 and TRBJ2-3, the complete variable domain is EAGVVQSPRYKIIEKKQPVAFWCNPISGHNTLYWYLQNLGQGPELLIRYENEEAVDDSQLPKDRFSAERLKGVDSTLKIQPAELGDSAVYLCASSVGLAGFTDTQYFGPGTRLTVL.